This TCR beta chain was documented in a study of T cells after yellow fever vaccination. The CDR3 runs to 13 residues. CDR1 is SQVTM, CDR2 ANQGSEA, per germline. The V and J ends lost 0 bases and 6 bases respectively, with 12 bases between them. TCRdb analysed the 5' RACE reads with MiXCR anew, one entry per CDR3 protein. The sample holds about 550,000 distinct CDR3 sequences, roughly 19% seen once. The V call is TRBV29-1, the J call TRBJ2-7, with no clear D. This material consisted of PBMCs, taken 15 days after the yellow fever booster vaccination. The source is a man aged 30-40 years who received the YFV17D yellow fever vaccine. This CDR3 is CSVEDTLRPEQYF. Here the CDR3 DNA reads TGCAGCGTTGAAGACACCCTGAGGCCCGAGCAGTACTTC.